These 7 T cell receptor beta chains were all obtained from the same sample, sequenced in a study of post-analysis software for immune sequencing data. No antigen has been identified for these receptors. Study-level results: A few TRBV segments, TRBV5-6, TRBV5-1 and TRBV20-1 among them, were found more frequent in patients than controls.

Each TCR beta cDNA library carried unique molecular identifiers. TCRdb passed the PCR reads through MiXCR, listing each CDR3 protein once. There are about 680,000 distinct CDR3 sequences in the sample; approximately 60% occur only once, and around 11% lies in the top ten. The sample consisted of blood. These receptors all come from a girl aged 2 to 9 with multiple sclerosis.

The gene calls are TRBV4-3 and TRBJ1-1, with unresolved D. The germline CDR1 and CDR2 sequences are LGHNA and YSLEER. V lost 2 bases and J 5 bases, leaving 9 bases between the germline ends. The CDR3 spans 13 residues. The CDR3 is CASSQMVWTEAFF. Here the CDR3 DNA reads TGCGCCAGCAGCCAAATGGTATGGACTGAAGCTTTCTTT.

V usage is TRBV30 and J usage is TRBJ1-2; D gene ambiguous. Germline lookup yields CDR1 GTSNPN and CDR2 SVGIG (reference sequence). V lost 3 bases to trimming and J lost 1 base, with 3 bases between them. CDR3 size: 11 residues. CDR3 residues: CAWSNNYGYTF. Here the CDR3 DNA reads TGTGCCTGGAGCAATAACTATGGCTACACCTTC.

The genes are TRBV7-9 and TRBJ1-1; weak D call: TRBD1 (5 bases). Germline-derived CDR1 and CDR2 are SEHNR and FQNEAQ (reference sequence). This CDR3 has 15 amino acids. Trimming shortened V by 4 bases and J by 4 bases, and 16 bases separated the two germline ends. This CDR3 reads CASSSTGTGTTEAFF. The CDR3 coding sequence is TGTGCCAGCAGCTCAACGGGGACCGGGACCACTGAAGCTTTCTTT.

This clonotype was counted only a few times. V gene TRBV20-1 combines with J gene TRBJ2-7; D unclear. The closer fit of TRBJ2-5 to the DNA end suggests the J call may be wrong. The CDR3 extends over 12 amino acids. In germline, CDR1 is DFQATT, CDR2 SNEGSKA (reference sequence). The CDR3 coding sequence is TGCAGTGCCTCTATCCCAAGCGAGACCCAGTACTTC. It codes for CSASIPSETQYF.

The chain is built from TRBV20-1 and TRBJ1-2; a weak D match, TRBD1 (6 bases). Deletions cut 8 bases from V and 2 bases from J, with 12 bases between. This CDR3 spans 12 amino acids. The germline CDR1 and CDR2 sequences are DFQATT and SNEGSKA (reference sequence). DNA for the CDR3: TGCAGTCCCGTTAGGGGGAACTATGGCTACACCTTC. Its protein product is CSPVRGNYGYTF.

This clonotype was counted only a few times. This sequence joins TRBV6-2 or TRBV6-3 and TRBJ1-5, with a possible D match to TRBD1 (6 bases). Per germline, CDR1 MNHEY and CDR2 SVGEGT. The CDR3 runs to 15 residues. The V end was cut by 11 bases, the J end by 0 bases, with 17 bases between. The CDR3 is CAASPGDYSNQPQHF. The CDR3 nucleotides are TGTGCCGCCAGTCCAGGGGATTATAGCAATCAGCCCCAGCATTTT.

The CDR3 bases are TGTGCCAGCAGCCTGAGGGGACTAGCGGGAGTGGACGGGGAGCTGTTTTTT. This gives the protein CASSLRGLAGVDGELFF. The chain is built from TRBV7-9 and TRBJ2-2; 14 bases line up with TRBD2. The J segment lost 7 bases and the V segment lost 5 bases, leaving 9 bases of the junction unmatched. There are 17 residues in the CDR3. CDR1 SEHNR and CDR2 FQNEAQ come from the germline V gene (reference sequence).